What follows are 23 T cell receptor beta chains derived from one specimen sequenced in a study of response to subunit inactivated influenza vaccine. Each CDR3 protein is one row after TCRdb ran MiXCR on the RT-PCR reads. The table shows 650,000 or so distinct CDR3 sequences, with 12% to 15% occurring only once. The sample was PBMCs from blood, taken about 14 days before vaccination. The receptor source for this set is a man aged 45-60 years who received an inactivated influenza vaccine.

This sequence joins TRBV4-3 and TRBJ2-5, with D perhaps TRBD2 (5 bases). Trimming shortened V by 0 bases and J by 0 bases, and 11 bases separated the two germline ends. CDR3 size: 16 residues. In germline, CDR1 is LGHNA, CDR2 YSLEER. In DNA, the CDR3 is TGCGCCAGCAGCCAAGATCGGTACGGGGACCAAGAGACCCAGTACTTC. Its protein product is CASSQDRYGDQETQYF.

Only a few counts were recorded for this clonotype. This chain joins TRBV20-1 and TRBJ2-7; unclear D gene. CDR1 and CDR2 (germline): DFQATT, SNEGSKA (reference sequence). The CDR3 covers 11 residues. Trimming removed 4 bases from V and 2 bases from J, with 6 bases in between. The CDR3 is CSAKRTYEQYF. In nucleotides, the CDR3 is TGCAGTGCTAAACGTACCTACGAGCAGTACTTC.

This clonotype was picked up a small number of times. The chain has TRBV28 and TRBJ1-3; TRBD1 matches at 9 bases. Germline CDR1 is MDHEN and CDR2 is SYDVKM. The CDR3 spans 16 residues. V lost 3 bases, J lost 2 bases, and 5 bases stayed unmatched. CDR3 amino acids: CASSFRWTGAGNTIYF. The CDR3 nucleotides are TGTGCCAGCAGTTTTCGGTGGACAGGGGCTGGAAACACCATATATTTT.

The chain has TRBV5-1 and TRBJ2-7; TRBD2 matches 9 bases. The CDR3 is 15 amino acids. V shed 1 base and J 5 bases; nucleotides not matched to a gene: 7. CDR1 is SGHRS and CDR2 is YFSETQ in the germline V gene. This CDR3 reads CASSLRGGGADEQYF. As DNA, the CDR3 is TGCGCCAGCAGCTTGAGGGGCGGGGGGGCCGACGAGCAGTACTTC.

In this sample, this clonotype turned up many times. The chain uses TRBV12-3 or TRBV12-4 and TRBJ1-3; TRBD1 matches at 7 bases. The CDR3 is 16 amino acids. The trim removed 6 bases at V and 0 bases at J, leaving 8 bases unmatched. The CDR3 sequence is CASSIQTGFSGNTIYF. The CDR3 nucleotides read TGTGCCAGCAGCATACAGACAGGGTTCTCTGGAAACACCATATATTTT.

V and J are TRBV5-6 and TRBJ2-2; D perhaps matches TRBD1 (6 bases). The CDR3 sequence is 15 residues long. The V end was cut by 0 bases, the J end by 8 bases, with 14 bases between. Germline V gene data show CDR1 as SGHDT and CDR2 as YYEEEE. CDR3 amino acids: CASSLGQDGLGELFF. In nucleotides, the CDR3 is TGTGCCAGCAGCTTGGGACAGGATGGGTTGGGGGAGCTGTTTTTT.

The CDR3 bases are TGTGCCAGCAGCCGCAGTATGGGGGGGGCTTATGGCTACACCTTC. Its protein is CASSRSMGGAYGYTF. The chain combines TRBV4-2 with TRBJ1-2, with a weak D call TRBD1 (6 bases). The CDR3 runs to 15 residues. Trimming stripped 4 bases from V and 5 bases from J, with 17 bases between. Germline CDR1 and CDR2: LGHNA and YNFKEQ.

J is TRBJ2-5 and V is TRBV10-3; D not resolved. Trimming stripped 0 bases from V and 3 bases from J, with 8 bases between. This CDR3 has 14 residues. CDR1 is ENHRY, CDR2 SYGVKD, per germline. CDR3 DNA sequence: TGTGCCATCAGTGAGTCGAAGGGTGAAGAGACCCAGTACTTC. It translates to CAISESKGEETQYF.

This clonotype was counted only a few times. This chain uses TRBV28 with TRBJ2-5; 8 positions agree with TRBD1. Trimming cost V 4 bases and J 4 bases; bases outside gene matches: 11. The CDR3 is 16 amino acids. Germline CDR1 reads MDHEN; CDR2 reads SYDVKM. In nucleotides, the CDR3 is TGTGCCAGCAGTTCCGACAGGGGATTCGGTAGAGAGACCCAGTACTTC. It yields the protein CASSSDRGFGRETQYF.

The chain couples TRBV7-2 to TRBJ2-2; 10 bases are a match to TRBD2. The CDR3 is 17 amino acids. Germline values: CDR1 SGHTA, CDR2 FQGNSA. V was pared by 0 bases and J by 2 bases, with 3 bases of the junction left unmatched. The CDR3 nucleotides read TGTGCCAGCAGCTTAGCCGAACTAGCGGGAAACACCGGGGAGCTGTTTTTT. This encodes CASSLAELAGNTGELFF.

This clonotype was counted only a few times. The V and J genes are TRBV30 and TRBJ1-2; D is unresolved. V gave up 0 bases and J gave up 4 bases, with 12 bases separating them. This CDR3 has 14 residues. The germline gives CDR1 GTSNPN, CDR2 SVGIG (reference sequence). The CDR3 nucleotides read TGTGCCTGGAGTGTAAAATGGGAGGGCTATGGCTACACCTTC. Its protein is CAWSVKWEGYGYTF. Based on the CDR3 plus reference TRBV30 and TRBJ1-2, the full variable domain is SQTIHQWPATLVQPVGSPLSLECTVEGTSNPNLYWYRQAAGRGLQLLFYSVGIGQISSEVPQNLSASRPQDRQFILSSKKLLLSDSGFYLCAWSVKWEGYGYTFGSGTRLTVV.

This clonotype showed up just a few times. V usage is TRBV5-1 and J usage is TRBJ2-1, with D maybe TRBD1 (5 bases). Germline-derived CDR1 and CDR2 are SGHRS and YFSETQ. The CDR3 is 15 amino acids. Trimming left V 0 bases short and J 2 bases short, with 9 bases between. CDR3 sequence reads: CASSLEGWPYNEQFF. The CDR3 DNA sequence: TGCGCCAGCAGCTTGGAGGGGTGGCCCTACAATGAGCAGTTCTTC.

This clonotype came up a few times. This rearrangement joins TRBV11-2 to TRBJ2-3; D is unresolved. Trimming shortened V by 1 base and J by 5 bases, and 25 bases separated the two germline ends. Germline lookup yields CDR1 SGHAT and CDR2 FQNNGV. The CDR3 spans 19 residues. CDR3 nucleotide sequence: TGTGCCAGCAGCTTAGTTCCGACCCGAACTCTAGGAGTGGGAGATACGCAGTATTTT. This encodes CASSLVPTRTLGVGDTQYF.

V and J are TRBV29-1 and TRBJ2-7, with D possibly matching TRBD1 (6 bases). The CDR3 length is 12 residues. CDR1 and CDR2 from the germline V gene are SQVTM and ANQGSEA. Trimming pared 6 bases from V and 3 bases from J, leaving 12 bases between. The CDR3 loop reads CSVDRGNYEQYF. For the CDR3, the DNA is TGCAGCGTCGATAGGGGGAACTACGAGCAGTACTTC.

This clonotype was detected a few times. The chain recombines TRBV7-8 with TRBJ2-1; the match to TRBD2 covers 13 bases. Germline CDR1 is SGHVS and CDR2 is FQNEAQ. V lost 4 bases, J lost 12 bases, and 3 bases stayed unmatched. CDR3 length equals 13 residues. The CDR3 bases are TGTGCCAGCAGCTCTGGACTAGCGGGAGTGCAGTTCTTC. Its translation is CASSSGLAGVQFF.

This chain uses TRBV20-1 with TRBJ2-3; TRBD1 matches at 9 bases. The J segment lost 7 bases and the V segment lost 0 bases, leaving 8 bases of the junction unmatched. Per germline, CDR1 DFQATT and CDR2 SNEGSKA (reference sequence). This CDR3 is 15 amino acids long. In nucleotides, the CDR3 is TGCAGTGCTAGAGACCAGGACAGGGGTGGAAATACGCAGTATTTT. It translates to CSARDQDRGGNTQYF.

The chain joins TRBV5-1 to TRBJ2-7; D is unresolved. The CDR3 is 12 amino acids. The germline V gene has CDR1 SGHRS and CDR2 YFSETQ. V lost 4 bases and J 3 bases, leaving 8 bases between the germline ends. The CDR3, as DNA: TGCGCCAGCAGCGGCGGATACTACGAGCAGTACTTC. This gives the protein CASSGGYYEQYF.

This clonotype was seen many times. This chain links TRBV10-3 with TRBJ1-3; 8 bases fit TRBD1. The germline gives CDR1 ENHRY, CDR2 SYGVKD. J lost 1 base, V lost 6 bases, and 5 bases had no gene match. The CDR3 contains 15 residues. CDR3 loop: CAISQGARSGNTIYF. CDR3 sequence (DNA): TGTGCCATCAGCCAGGGGGCAAGGTCTGGAAACACCATATATTTT.

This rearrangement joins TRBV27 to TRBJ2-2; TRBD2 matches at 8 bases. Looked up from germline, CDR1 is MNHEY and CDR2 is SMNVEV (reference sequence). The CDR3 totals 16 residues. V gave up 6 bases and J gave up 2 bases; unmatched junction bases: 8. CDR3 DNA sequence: TGTGCCAGCAGGCCCCGGGGGGGACTTAACACCGGGGAGCTGTTTTTT. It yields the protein CASRPRGGLNTGELFF.

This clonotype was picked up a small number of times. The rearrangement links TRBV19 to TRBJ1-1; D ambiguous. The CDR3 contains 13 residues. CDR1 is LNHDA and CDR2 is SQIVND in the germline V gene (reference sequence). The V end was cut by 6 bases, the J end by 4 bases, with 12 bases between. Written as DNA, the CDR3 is TGTGCCAGTAGCCAGACGTGGGGCACTGAAGCTTTCTTT. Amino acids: CASSQTWGTEAFF.

CDR3: CASSLAFRGHGYTF. The CDR3 DNA is TGTGCCAGCAGCTTAGCGTTCAGGGGGCATGGCTACACCTTC. The rearrangement joins TRBV7-9 to TRBJ1-2; TRBD1 matches 8 bases. This CDR3 has 14 amino acids. J lost 6 bases, V lost 0 bases, and 3 bases had no gene match. The germline V gene has CDR1 SEHNR and CDR2 FQNEAQ (reference sequence). The full variable domain, in which reference TRBV7-9 and TRBJ1-2 provide the parts outside the CDR3, is DTGVSQNPRHKITKRGQNVTFRCDPISEHNRLYWYRQTLGQGPEFLTYFQNEAQLEKSRLLSDRFSAERPKGSFSTLEIQRTEQGDSAMYLCASSLAFRGHGYTFGSGTRLTVV.

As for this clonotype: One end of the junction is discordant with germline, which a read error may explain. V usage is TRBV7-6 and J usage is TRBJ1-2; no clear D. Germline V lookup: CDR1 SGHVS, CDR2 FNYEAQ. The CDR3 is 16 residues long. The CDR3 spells CASSLGPLKGLHGSTF. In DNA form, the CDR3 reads TGTGCCAGCAGCTTAGGTCCGCTAAAAGGACTCCATGGCTCCACCTTC. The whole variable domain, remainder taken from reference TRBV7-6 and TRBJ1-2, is GAGVSQSPRYKVTKRGQDVALRCDPISGHVSLYWYRQALGQGPEFLTYFNYEAQQDKSGLPNDRFSAERPEGSISTLTIQRTEQRDSAMYRCASSLGPLKGLHGSTFGSGTRLTVV.

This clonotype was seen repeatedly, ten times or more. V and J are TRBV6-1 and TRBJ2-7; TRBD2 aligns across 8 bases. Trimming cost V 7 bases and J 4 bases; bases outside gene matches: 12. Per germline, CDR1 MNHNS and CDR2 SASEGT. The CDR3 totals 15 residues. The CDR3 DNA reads TGTGCCAGCACTCAGAGCGGGGGTCGATTTTACGAGCAGTACTTC. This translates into CASTQSGGRFYEQYF.